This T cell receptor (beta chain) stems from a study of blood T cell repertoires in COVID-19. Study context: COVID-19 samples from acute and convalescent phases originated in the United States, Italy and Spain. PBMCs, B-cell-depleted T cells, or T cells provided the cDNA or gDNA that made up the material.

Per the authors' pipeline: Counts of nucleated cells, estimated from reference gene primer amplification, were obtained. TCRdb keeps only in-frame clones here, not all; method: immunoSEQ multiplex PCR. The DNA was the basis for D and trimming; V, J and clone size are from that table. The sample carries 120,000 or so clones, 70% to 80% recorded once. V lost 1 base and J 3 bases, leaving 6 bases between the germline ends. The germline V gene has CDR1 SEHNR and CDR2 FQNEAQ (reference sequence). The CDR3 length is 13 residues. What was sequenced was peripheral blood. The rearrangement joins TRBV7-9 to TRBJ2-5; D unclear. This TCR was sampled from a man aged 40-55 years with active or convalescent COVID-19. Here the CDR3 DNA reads TGTGCCAGCAGCTTAGATTCTAAAGAGACCCAGTACTTC. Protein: CASSLDSKETQYF.